This TCR beta chain derives from a study of control samples from healthy donors and cancer patients. Some clones are missing from TCRdb's copy, which holds only in-frame ones; the method was immunoSEQ multiplex PCR. The data contain around 140,000 clones, about 90% of them singletons. In germline, CDR1 is SGHAT, CDR2 FQNNGV. The length of the CDR3 is 16 residues. The junction had 5 bases not matched to a gene; V was cut back by 6 bases and J by 1 base. V is TRBV11-2 and J is TRBJ2-5; 13 bases line up with TRBD2. The receptor was derived from a woman aged 50 to 60 in good health. Material: blood. The chain's CDR3 is CASRGLAGKIQETQYF. In DNA, the CDR3 is TGTGCCAGCAGGGGACTAGCGGGGAAGATCCAAGAGACCCAGTACTTC.